These 4 T cell receptor beta chains share one sample of origin, sequenced in a study of blood T cell repertoires in COVID-19. Clones were sequenced by immunoSEQ multiplex PCR, and TCRdb holds only the in-frame ones, with some missing. The repertoire holds about 220,000 clones, with 80% as singletons. The sequenced sample was peripheral blood. Source of these receptors: a human donor in a cohort sampled during active COVID-19.

V is TRBV11-3 and J is TRBJ2-5, with TRBD2 identical over 13 bases. The CDR3 spans 15 residues. Germline V CDR1 and CDR2: SGHNT, YENEEA. Trimming at V came to 4 bases and at J to 4 bases, leaving 3 bases not matched to a gene. The CDR3 region is CASSSGTSGIETQYF. DNA of the CDR3: TGTGCCAGCAGCTCCGGGACTAGCGGGATAGAGACCCAGTACTTC.

This chain joins TRBV5-1 and TRBJ2-7; D is perhaps TRBD1 (5 bases). The length of the CDR3 is 14 residues. Trimming left V 5 bases short and J 2 bases short, with 14 bases between. The germline CDR1 and CDR2 sequences are SGHRS and YFSETQ. The DNA of the CDR3 is TGCGCCAGCAGTTTGTCCAGGGAAACCTACGAGCAGTACTTC. Translation: CASSLSRETYEQYF. The whole variable domain, remainder taken from reference TRBV5-1 and TRBJ2-7, is KAGVTQTPRYLIKTRGQQVTLSCSPISGHRSVSWYQQTPGQGLQFLFEYFSETQRNKGNFPGRFSGRQFSNSRSEMNVSTLELGDSALYLCASSLSRETYEQYFGPGTRLTVT.

Of note for this clone: This specimen includes other DNA sequences encoding the same CDR3. This chain uses TRBV7-3 with TRBJ2-7; TRBD2 might be the D (6 bases). The V gene's germline CDR1 is SGHTA and CDR2 FQGTGA. Trimming pared 0 bases from V and 0 bases from J, leaving 6 bases between. The CDR3 runs 14 residues. The CDR3 DNA follows: TGTGCCAGCAGCTTAACGGGGGGCTCCTACGAGCAGTACTTC. This codes for CASSLTGGSYEQYF.

The chain joins TRBV28 to TRBJ1-5; TRBD1 matches 9 bases. J gave up 6 bases and V 3 bases, and 6 bases lay outside the gene matches. Germline V lookup: CDR1 MDHEN, CDR2 SYDVKM. The CDR3 sequence is 15 residues long. CDR3 DNA: TGTGCCAGCAGTTTCCTCGGACAGGGGTCTCAGCCCCAGCATTTT. Residues: CASSFLGQGSQPQHF.